This is a list of T cell receptor beta chains from one sample in a study of beta chain features in type 1 diabetes. TCRdb keeps only in-frame clones here, not all; method: immunoSEQ multiplex PCR. The repertoire consists of more than 200,000 clones, with 16% occurring once and the leading ten covering about 0.092%. The sequenced sample consisted of naive CD4+ T cells from blood. These receptors came from a man aged 30 to 39 with type 1 diabetes. Each CDR3 is given with its conserved first and last residue. Fields, in order: V gene, D gene, clone size, J gene, CDR3 protein, CDR3 DNA. A D gene is named only where the DNA matches it firmly. Clone size is not always given. Where it is, it says once, few, many or a class for expanded clones.

>TRBV9|.|.|TRBJ2-1
CASSVDRRNEQFF
TGTGCCAGCAGCGTAGATCGAAGAAATGAGCAGTTCTTC
>TRBV7-9|TRBD1|few|TRBJ2-3
CASSPPGQWTDTQYF
TGTGCCAGCAGCCCTCCGGGACAGTGGACAGATACGCAGTATTTT
>TRBV7-7|TRBD1|few|TRBJ2-7
CASSLGQGEYYEQYF
TGTGCCAGCAGCTTAGGACAGGGGGAGTATTACGAGCAGTACTTC
>TRBV21-1|.|.|TRBJ2-1
CASSNRNTTYNEQFF
TGTGCCAGCAGCAACCGGAATACTACTTACAATGAGCAGTTCTTC
>TRBV4-3|.|few|TRBJ2-6
CASSQGGGANVLTF
TGCGCCAGCAGCCAGGGAGGAGGGGCCAACGTCCTGACTTTC
>TRBV10-2|TRBD2|few|TRBJ2-7
CASRLAGGPEQYF
TGCGCCAGCAGATTGGCGGGAGGGCCCGAGCAGTACTTC
>TRBV7-9|.|.|TRBJ2-3
CASAQGPTDTQYF
TGTGCCAGCGCTCAGGGACCCACAGATACGCAGTATTTT
>TRBV9|.|.|TRBJ2-1
CASREVGRQYNEQFF
TGTGCCAGCCGCGAGGTCGGCAGACAGTACAATGAGCAGTTCTTC
>TRBV29-1|.|.|TRBJ2-2
CSGRTATNTGELFF
TGCAGCGGTCGGACAGCCACGAACACCGGGGAGCTGTTTTTT
>TRBV30|TRBD1|few|TRBJ1-2
CAWSTGTGRLDGYTF
TGTGCCTGGAGTACGGGGACAGGGCGATTGGATGGCTACACCTTC
>TRBV13|.|few|TRBJ2-1
CASSSSRGSYNEQFF
TGTGCCAGCAGCTCCTCCCGAGGCTCCTACAATGAGCAGTTCTTC
>TRBV6-1|.|few|TRBJ2-3
CASSVRGSVDTQYF
TGTGCCAGCAGTGTTAGAGGGTCCGTAGATACGCAGTATTTT
>TRBV30|.|few|TRBJ1-5
CAWSPSGNQPQHF
TGTGCCTGGAGTCCGTCGGGCAATCAGCCCCAGCATTTT
>TRBV4-1|.|few|TRBJ2-5
CASSQDHPSRETQYF
TGCGCCAGCAGCCAAGATCATCCATCACGAGAGACCCAGTACTTC
>TRBV4-2|.|few|TRBJ1-1
CASSLDFGSTEAFF
TGTGCCAGCAGCCTCGACTTCGGGAGCACTGAAGCTTTCTTT
>TRBV7-2|TRBD2|.|TRBJ2-7
CASSPASGPSSYEQYF
TGTGCCAGCAGCCCCGCTAGCGGTCCGAGCTCCTACGAGCAGTACTTC
>TRBV28|.|.|TRBJ1-4
CASSPPNRVGLFF
TGTGCCAGCAGTCCCCCCAATCGAGTAGGACTGTTTTTT
>TRBV4-2|.|.|TRBJ2-7
CASSRGRDTEQYF
TGTGCCAGCAGCCGCGGCCGCGATACCGAGCAGTACTTC
>TRBV7-2|.|.|TRBJ2-7
CASSLAGDKTYEQYF
TGTGCCAGCAGCTTAGCTGGGGACAAAACCTACGAGCAGTACTTC
>TRBV4-1|.|.|TRBJ2-5
CASSQGGQRTLKETQYF
TGCGCCAGCAGCCAAGGAGGGCAGCGTACCCTCAAGGAGACCCAGTACTTC
>TRBV7-9|.|.|TRBJ2-2
CASSLLGAGGELFF
TGTGCCAGCAGCTTACTTGGGGCGGGCGGGGAGCTGTTTTTT
>TRBV7-9|TRBD1|.|TRBJ1-5
CASSGTGDGQPQHF
TGTGCCAGCAGCGGGACAGGGGATGGTCAGCCCCAGCATTTT
>TRBV6-5|.|.|TRBJ1-3
CASSYSTAGNTIYF
TGTGCCAGCAGTTACTCAACCGCTGGAAACACCATATATTTT
>TRBV4-1|TRBD2|.|TRBJ2-2
CASSYPGLTVTGELFF
TGCGCCAGCAGCTACCCGGGACTAACGGTGACCGGGGAGCTGTTTTTT
>TRBV30|TRBD1|.|TRBJ2-7
CAWATGQGFYEQYF
TGTGCCTGGGCAACGGGACAGGGATTCTACGAGCAGTACTTC
>TRBV7-2|.|.|TRBJ1-4
CASSGRETREKLFF
TGTGCCAGCAGCGGACGGGAAACGCGGGAAAAACTGTTTTTT
>TRBV27|.|.|TRBJ1-1
CASTRGPSTEAFF
TGTGCCAGCACTCGAGGACCGAGCACTGAAGCTTTCTTT
>TRBV5-6|TRBD2|few|TRBJ2-3
CASSRTGLGDTQYF
TGTGCCAGCAGCCGTACTGGACTAGGGGATACGCAGTATTTT
>TRBV4-1|TRBD1|.|TRBJ2-7
CASSLRDRSGEQYF
TGCGCCAGCAGCCTCCGGGACAGGTCCGGCGAGCAGTACTTC
>TRBV9|.|few|TRBJ1-4
CASSPTLGRATNEKLFF
TGTGCCAGCAGCCCCACCTTAGGACGGGCAACTAATGAAAAACTGTTTTTT
>TRBV19|.|few|TRBJ2-1
CASSMRDPRPPNNEQFF
TGTGCCAGTAGTATGCGGGATCCGCGTCCCCCCAACAATGAGCAGTTCTTC
>TRBV29-1|.|.|TRBJ2-3
CSAAGRYTDTQYF
TGCAGCGCAGCCGGTAGATACACAGATACGCAGTATTTT
>TRBV2|.|few|TRBJ2-3
CASRGTASTDTQYF
TGTGCCAGCAGGGGGACTGCTAGCACAGATACGCAGTATTTT
>TRBV10-3|TRBD2|few|TRBJ2-1
CAISQTSGAYNEQFF
TGTGCCATCAGCCAGACTAGCGGGGCCTACAATGAGCAGTTCTTC
>TRBV6-1|TRBD2|few|TRBJ2-1
CASSATLAGGRNEQFF
TGTGCCAGCAGTGCGACCCTAGCGGGAGGGCGCAATGAGCAGTTCTTC
>TRBV18|TRBD1|few|TRBJ2-7
CASSPPRTGLSEQYF
TGTGCCAGCTCACCACCGCGGACAGGGTTGTCCGAGCAGTACTTC
>TRBV9|.|few|TRBJ1-2
CASSVGVTTNYGYTF
TGTGCCAGCAGCGTAGGCGTAACGACTAACTATGGCTACACCTTC
>TRBV9|TRBD2|few|TRBJ2-5
CASSPQGTSGRETQYF
TGTGCCAGCAGCCCTCAGGGGACTAGCGGGAGAGAGACCCAGTACTTC
>TRBV28|TRBD1|.|TRBJ2-7
CASSPATGTGGREQYF
TGTGCCAGCAGTCCTGCAACTGGGACAGGGGGCCGGGAGCAGTACTTC
>TRBV15|TRBD1|.|TRBJ1-4
CATSRAGQGREKLFF
TGTGCCACCAGCAGAGCGGGACAGGGAAGGGAAAAACTGTTTTTT
>TRBV28|.|.|TRBJ1-2
CASSRAAYGYTF
TGTGCCAGCAGTAGGGCAGCCTATGGCTACACCTTC
>TRBV27|.|few|TRBJ2-3
CASRQLTDTQYF
TGTGCCAGCAGACAACTTACAGATACGCAGTATTTT
>TRBV7-3|TRBD2|.|TRBJ2-3
CASSRLAGDTQYF
TGTGCCAGCAGCCGACTAGCTGGAGATACGCAGTATTTT
>TRBV30|.|.|TRBJ1-5
CAWSVQGGNQPQHF
TGTGCCTGGAGTGTACAGGGAGGCAATCAGCCCCAGCATTTT
>TRBV7-2|TRBD2|few|TRBJ2-3
CASSLRRREVGDTQYF
TGTGCCAGCAGCTTACGGAGGCGGGAGGTGGGCGATACGCAGTATTTT
>TRBV7-2|.|few|TRBJ2-1
CASSPGPDEQFF
TGTGCCAGCAGCCCAGGACCGGATGAGCAGTTCTTC
>TRBV28|.|.|TRBJ1-2
CASSLELPLGYTF
TGTGCCAGCAGTTTAGAGCTGCCCCTCGGCTACACCTTC
>TRBV29-1|TRBD1|.|TRBJ1-5
CSVVQGDWRSNQPQHF
TGCAGCGTTGTTCAGGGGGATTGGAGAAGCAATCAGCCCCAGCATTTT
>TRBV7-2|.|.|TRBJ2-5
CASGAQGGARGTQYF
TGTGCCAGCGGGGCCCAAGGGGGAGCCCGTGGGACCCAGTACTTC
>TRBV25-1|TRBD1|.|TRBJ2-1
CASSFGQGARYNEQFF
TGTGCCAGCAGCTTCGGACAGGGGGCAAGGTACAATGAGCAGTTCTTC
>TRBV10-3|TRBD1|few|TRBJ2-7
CAISADRGMNEQYF
TGTGCCATCAGTGCCGACAGGGGGATGAACGAGCAGTACTTC
>TRBV7-2|.|.|TRBJ2-3
CASSPGPGSDTQYF
TGTGCCAGCAGCCCGGGACCGGGGTCTGATACGCAGTATTTT
>TRBV29-1|.|few|TRBJ2-5
CSGETPRLEETQYF
TGCAGCGGGGAGACACCCAGGTTAGAAGAGACCCAGTACTTC
>TRBV29-1|TRBD1|few|TRBJ2-7
CSAGQGDEQYF
TGCAGCGCGGGACAGGGCGACGAGCAGTACTTC
>TRBV4-1|TRBD1|.|TRBJ2-2
CASSQDPGPGGTGELFF
TGCGCCAGCAGCCAAGATCCGGGTCCAGGGGGCACCGGGGAGCTGTTTTTT
>TRBV6-6|.|few|TRBJ2-3
CASSPVMSGTQYF
TGTGCCAGCAGTCCCGTAATGAGTGGTACGCAGTATTTT
>TRBV29-1|.|.|TRBJ1-2
CSVVSIDGYTF
TGCAGCGTTGTTAGTATCGATGGCTACACCTTC
>TRBV7-8|TRBD1|.|TRBJ2-1
CASSLTGGFYNEQFF
TGTGCCAGCAGCTTGACAGGGGGCTTCTACAATGAGCAGTTCTTC
>TRBV25-1|.|few|TRBJ1-2
CASSVSRLSFNYGYTF
TGTGCCAGCAGTGTATCCAGGTTATCATTTAACTATGGCTACACCTTC